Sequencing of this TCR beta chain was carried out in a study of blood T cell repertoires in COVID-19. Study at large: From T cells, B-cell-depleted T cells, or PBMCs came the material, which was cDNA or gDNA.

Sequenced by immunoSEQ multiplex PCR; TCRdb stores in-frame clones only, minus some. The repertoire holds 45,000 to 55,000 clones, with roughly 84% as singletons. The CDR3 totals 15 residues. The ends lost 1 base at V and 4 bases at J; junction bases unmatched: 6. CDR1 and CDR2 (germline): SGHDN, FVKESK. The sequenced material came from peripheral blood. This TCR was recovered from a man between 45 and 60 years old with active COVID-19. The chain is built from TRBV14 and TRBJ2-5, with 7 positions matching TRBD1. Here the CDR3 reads CASSQARGMGETQYF. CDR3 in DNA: TGTGCCAGCAGCCAAGCCAGGGGGATGGGAGAGACCCAGTACTTC.